What follows describes a single T cell receptor (beta chain). Its antigen remains unidentified. No base quality values were provided; no much bigger clone lies one nucleotide off. Sequencing used an Illumina HiSeq 2500. TCR beta libraries were prepared by quantitative 5'-RACE with molecular barcodes. The authors' analysis ran thus. Disease-linked TCR variants were identified with a new computational method built on a probabilistic model of VDJ rearrangement. The public sequencing data were trimmed at Q25 with fastp and processed into clonotypes with MiXCR by TCRdb, which kept only in-frame beta chains. Entries that share a CDR3 protein sequence are merged under the most common genes and DNA. These V and J calls are TCRdb output, not the study's own analysis. This sample comprises 250,000 to 300,000 distinct CDR3 sequences, 20% of them detected only once. The biggest ten clones account for 7.8% of the sample.

This entry is derived from a study of CD8 T cells in ankylosing spondylitis (dated by TCRdb to 2016 to 2017). Study-level background: T cell receptor beta repertoires were profiled in healthy donors and ankylosing spondylitis patients so that disease-linked TCR variants could be found. The full study cohort was made up of 20 to 25 ankylosing spondylitis patients and about a hundred healthy donors. Peripheral blood samples were taken, and synovial fluid was additionally collected from ankylosing spondylitis patients. The full study reports these points: Some TCR beta motif variants had previously been reported in synovial fluid and blood of reactive arthritis patients, which suggested common disease-initiation mechanisms. Significant enrichment of the disease-linked clones was reported in matched synovial fluid samples from ankylosing spondylitis patients. A TCR beta motif made up of several highly homologous amino acid variants appeared to be characteristic of blood from ankylosing spondylitis patients. The disease-linked clones had a CD8+ phenotype and were found at relatively low frequencies in peripheral blood.

From the germline V gene, CDR1 is SGHTA and CDR2 is FQGNSA. At the junction V is shortened by 2 bases and J by 4 bases, with 11 bases in between. The CDR3 runs 14 amino acids, cysteine and phenylalanine included. Kept here is only the CDR3 DNA, which spans 42 bases and is read in frame from base 1. Recombination joined TRBV7-2 with TRBJ1-2, with no confident D gene call. The specimen sequenced was blood, either unsorted or a sorted T cell fraction (not recorded which). This TCR was sampled from a male donor with ankylosing spondylitis or in good health (not recorded which). The CDR3 reads CASSLTRPRYGYTF. The sequenced DNA: TGTGCCAGCAGCTTAACCCGGCCTCGCTATGGCTACACCTTC. The CDR3 plus the reference TRBV7-2 and TRBJ1-2 genes for the other parts give the full variable domain: GAGVSQSPSNKVTEKGKDVELRCDPISGHTALYWYRQSLGQGLEFLIYFQGNSAPDKSGLPSDRFSAERTGGSVSTLTIQRTQQEDSAVYLCASSLTRPRYGYTFGSGTRLTVV.